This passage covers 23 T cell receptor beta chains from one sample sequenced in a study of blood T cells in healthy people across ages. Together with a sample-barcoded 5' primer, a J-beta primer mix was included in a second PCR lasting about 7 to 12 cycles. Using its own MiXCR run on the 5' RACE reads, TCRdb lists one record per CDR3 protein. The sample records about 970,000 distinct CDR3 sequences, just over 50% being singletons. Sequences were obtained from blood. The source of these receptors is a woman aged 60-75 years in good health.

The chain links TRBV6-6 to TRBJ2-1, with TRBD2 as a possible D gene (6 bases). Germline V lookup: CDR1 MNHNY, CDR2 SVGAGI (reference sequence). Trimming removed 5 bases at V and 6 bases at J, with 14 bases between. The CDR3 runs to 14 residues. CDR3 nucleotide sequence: TGTGCCAGCAGTCACGCCGGGACTCTCAATGAGCAGTTCTTC. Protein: CASSHAGTLNEQFF.

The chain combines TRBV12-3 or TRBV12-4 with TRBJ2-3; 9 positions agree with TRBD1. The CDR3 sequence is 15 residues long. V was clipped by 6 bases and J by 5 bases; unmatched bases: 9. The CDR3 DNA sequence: TGTGCCAGCAGGACCGACAGGGGGAGAAGAGATACGCAGTATTTT. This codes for CASRTDRGRRDTQYF.

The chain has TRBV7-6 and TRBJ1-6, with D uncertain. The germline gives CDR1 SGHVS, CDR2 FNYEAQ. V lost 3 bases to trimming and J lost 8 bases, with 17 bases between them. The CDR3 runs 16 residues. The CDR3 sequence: CASSLVGFRTDSPLHF. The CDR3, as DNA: TGTGCCAGCAGCTTGGTGGGGTTCCGTACCGATTCACCCCTCCACTTT.

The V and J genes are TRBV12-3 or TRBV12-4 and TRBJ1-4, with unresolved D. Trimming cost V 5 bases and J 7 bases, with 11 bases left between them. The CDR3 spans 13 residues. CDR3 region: CASSVGLSEKLFF. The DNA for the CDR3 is TGTGCCAGCAGTGTAGGATTAAGTGAAAAACTGTTTTTT.

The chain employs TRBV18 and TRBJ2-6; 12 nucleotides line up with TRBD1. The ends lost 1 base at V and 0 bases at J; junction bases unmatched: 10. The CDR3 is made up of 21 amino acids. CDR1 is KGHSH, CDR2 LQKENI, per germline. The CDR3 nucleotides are TGTGCCAGCTCACCACTTCCAGGGACAGGGGGCCCCAGCTCTGGGGCCAACGTCCTGACTTTC. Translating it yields CASSPLPGTGGPSSGANVLTF.

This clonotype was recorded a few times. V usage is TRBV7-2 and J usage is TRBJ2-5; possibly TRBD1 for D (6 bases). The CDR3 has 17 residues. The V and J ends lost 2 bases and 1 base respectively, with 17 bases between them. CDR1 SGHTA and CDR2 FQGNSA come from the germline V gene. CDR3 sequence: CASSLLDSGRFQETQYF. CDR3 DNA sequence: TGTGCCAGCAGCTTACTGGACAGCGGTCGATTCCAAGAGACCCAGTACTTC.

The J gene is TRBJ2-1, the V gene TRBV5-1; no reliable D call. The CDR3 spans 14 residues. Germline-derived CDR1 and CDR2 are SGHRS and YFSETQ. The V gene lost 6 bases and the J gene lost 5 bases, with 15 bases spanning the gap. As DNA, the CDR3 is TGCGCCAGCAAAGAAAGTGTTGCTGACAATGAGCAGTTCTTC. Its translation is CASKESVADNEQFF.

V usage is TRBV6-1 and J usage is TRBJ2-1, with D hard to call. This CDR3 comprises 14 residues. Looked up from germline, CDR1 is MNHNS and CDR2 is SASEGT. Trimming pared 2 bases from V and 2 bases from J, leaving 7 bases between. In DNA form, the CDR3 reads TGTGCCAGCAGTGAACAGCTTCCCTACAATGAGCAGTTCTTC. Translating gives CASSEQLPYNEQFF.

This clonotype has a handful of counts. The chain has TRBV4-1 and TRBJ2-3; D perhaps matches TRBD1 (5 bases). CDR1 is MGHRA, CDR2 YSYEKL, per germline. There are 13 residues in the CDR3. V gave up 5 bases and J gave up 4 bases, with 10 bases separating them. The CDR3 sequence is CASSNIGADTQYF. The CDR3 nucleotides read TGCGCCAGCAGCAATATAGGGGCAGATACGCAGTATTTT.

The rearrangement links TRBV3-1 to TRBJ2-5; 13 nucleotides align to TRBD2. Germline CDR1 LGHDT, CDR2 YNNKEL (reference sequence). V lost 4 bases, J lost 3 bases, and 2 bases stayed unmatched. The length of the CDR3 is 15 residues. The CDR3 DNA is TGTGCCAGCAGCCCGGGACTAGCGGGAAAAGAGACCCAGTACTTC. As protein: CASSPGLAGKETQYF.

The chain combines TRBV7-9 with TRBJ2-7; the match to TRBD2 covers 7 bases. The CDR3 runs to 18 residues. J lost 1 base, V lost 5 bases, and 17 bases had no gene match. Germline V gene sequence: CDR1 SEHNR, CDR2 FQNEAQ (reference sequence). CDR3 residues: CASSPQGAGDVSSYEQYF. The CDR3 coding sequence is TGTGCCAGCAGCCCCCAGGGTGCGGGAGACGTATCTTCCTACGAGCAGTACTTC.

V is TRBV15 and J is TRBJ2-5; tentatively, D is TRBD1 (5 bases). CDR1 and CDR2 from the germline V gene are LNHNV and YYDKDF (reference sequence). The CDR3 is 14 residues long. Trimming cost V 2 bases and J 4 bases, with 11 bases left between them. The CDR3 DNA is TGTGCCACCAGCAGACAGGGTAATTTAGAGACCCAGTACTTC. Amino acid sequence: CATSRQGNLETQYF. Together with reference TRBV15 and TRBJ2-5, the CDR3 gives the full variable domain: DAMVIQNPRYQVTQFGKPVTLSCSQTLNHNVMYWYQQKSSQAPKLLFHYYDKDFNNEADTPDNFQSRRPNTSFCFLDIRSPGLGDTAMYLCATSRQGNLETQYFGPGTRLLVL.

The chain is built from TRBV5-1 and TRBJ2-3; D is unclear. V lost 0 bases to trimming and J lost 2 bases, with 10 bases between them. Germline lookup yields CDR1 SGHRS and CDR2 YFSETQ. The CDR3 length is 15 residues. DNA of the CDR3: TGCGCCAGCAGCTTGGATGGCACCATCACAGATACGCAGTATTTT. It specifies CASSLDGTITDTQYF.

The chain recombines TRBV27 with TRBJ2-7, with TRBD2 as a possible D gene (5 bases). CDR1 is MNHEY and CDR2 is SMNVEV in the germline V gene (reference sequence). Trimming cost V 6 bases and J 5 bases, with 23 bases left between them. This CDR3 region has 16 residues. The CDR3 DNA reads TGTGCCAGCAGACCCGTCCTTACCCGGAGGACCGACGAGCAGTACTTC. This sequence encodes CASRPVLTRRTDEQYF.

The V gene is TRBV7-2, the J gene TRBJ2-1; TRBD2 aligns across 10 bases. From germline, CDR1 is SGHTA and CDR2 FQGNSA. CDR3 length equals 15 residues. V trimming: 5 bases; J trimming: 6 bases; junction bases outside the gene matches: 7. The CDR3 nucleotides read TGTGCCAGCAGCCCGAGAGCGGGAGGGTTCAATGAGCAGTTCTTC. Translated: CASSPRAGGFNEQFF.

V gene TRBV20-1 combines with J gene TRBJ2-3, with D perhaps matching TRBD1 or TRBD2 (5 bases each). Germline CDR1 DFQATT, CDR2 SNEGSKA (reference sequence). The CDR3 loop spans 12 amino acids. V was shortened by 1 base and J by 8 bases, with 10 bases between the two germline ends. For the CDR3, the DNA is TGCAGTGCTAGAGGTACCGGGACTACGCAGTATTTT. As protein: CSARGTGTTQYF.

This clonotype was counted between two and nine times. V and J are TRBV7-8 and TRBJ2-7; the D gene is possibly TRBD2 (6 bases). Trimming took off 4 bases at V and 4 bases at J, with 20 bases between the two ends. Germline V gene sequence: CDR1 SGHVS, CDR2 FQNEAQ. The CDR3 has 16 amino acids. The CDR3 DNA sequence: TGTGCCAGCAGCTCTTCTCGGCCACTAAGCGGGTACGAGCAGTACTTC. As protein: CASSSSRPLSGYEQYF. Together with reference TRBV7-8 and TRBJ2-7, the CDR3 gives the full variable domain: GAGVSQSPRYKVAKRGQDVALRCDPISGHVSLFWYQQALGQGPEFLTYFQNEAQLDKSGLPSDRFFAERPEGSVSTLKIQRTQQEDSAVYLCASSSSRPLSGYEQYFGPGTRLTVT.

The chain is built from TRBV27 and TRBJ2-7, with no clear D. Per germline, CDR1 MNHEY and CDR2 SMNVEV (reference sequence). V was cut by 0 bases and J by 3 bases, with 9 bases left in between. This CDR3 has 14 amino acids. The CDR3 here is CASSLSSQYYEQYF. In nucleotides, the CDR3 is TGTGCCAGCAGTTTATCCTCACAGTACTACGAGCAGTACTTC.

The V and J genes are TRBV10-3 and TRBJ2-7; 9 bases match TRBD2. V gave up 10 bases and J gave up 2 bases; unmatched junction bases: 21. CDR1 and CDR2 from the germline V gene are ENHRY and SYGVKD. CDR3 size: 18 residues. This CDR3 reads CATLQGVGASGNAYEQYF. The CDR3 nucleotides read TGTGCCACCTTACAGGGTGTGGGGGCTAGCGGGAACGCCTACGAGCAGTACTTC.

The CDR3 DNA sequence: TGTGCCAGCGGTCAGATAGACTACAATGAGCAGTTCTTC. Amino acid sequence: CASGQIDYNEQFF. The chain couples TRBV28 to TRBJ2-1; no firm D call. Deletions cut 8 bases from V and 3 bases from J, with 11 bases between. Per germline, CDR1 MDHEN and CDR2 SYDVKM. CDR3 length: 13 residues.

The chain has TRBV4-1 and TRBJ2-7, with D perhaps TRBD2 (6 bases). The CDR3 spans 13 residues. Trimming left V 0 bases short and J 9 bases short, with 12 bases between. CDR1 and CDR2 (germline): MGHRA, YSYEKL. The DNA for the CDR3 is TGCGCCAGCAGCCAAGAACTAGCTCGCGGGCAGTACTTC. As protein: CASSQELARGQYF.

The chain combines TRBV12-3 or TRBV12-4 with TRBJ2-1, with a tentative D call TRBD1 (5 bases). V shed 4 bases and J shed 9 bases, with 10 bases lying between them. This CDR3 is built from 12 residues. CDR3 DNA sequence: TGTGCCAGCAGTTGGGCTAGGGGTGAGCAGTTCTTC. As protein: CASSWARGEQFF.

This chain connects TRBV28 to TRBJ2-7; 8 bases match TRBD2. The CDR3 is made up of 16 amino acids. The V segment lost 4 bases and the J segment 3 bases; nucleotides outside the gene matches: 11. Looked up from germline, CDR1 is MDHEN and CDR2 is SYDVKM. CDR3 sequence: CASSWNGGGRIYEQYF. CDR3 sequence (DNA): TGTGCCAGCAGTTGGAACGGCGGGGGGCGCATCTACGAGCAGTACTTC.